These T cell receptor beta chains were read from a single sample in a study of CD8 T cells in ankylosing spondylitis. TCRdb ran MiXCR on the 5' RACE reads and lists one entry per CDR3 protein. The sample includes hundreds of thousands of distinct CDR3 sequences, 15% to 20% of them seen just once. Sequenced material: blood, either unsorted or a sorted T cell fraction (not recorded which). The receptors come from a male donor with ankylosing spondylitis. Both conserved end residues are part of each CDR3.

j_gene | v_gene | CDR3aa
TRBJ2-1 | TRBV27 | CASSPILGLAGGEQFF
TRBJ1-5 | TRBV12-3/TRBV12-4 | CASSLGRGRQPQHF
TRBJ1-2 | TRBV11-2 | CASSLGDRVGTDGYTF
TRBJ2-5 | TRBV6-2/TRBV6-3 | CASSYYGWGETQYF
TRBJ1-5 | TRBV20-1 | CSATRASGNQPQHF
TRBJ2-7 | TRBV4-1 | CASSSGLISYEQYF
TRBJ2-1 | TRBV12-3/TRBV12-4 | CASSFPSSGRGKYNEQFF
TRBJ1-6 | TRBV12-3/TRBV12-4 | CASSLAQGGLYSPLHF
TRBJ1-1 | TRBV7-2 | CASSSDGGGTEAFF
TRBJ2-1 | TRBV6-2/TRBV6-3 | CASSYPDTFGLAGGSEQFF
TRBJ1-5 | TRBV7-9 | CASSLDNQPQHF
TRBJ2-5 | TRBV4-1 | CASSLGIMETQYF
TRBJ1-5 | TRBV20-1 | CSARSQDTFNQPQHF
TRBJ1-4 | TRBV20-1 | CSALYNEKLFF
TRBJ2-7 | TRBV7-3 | CASSSRIFFHYEQYF
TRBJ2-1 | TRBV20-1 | CSARLASPPFLEQFF
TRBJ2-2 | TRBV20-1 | CSARSLAGAGELFF
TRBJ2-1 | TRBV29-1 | CSVEAQGYNEQFF
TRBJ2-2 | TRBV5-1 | CASSLLVQGNTGELFF
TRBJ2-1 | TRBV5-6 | CASSPDTGTTYNEQFF
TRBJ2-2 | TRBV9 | CASSVSTGTGELFF
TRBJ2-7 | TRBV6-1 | CASVPPGLYEQYF